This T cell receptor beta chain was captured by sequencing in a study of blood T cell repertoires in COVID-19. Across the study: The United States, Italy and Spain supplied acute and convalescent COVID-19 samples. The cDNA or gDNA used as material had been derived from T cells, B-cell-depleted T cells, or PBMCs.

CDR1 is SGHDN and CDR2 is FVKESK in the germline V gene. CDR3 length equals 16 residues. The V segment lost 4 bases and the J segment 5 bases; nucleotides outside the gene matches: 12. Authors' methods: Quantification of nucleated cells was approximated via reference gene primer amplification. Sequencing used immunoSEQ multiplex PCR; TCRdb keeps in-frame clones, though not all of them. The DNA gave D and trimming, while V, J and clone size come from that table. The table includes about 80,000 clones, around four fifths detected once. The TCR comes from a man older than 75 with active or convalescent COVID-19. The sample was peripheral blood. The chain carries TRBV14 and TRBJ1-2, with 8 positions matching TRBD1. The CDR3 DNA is TGTGCCAGCAGCCGGTCAGGGGGCTATTTTCGTTATGGCTACACCTTC. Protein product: CASSRSGGYFRYGYTF.